This TCR beta chain is from a study of radiotherapy plus CTLA-4 blockade in lung cancer. At the level of the study: The study recorded objective responses in around a sixth of patients and disease control in under 35%.

General observations from the study: Early blood T cell clone dynamics reportedly forecast response best, with interferon-beta.

About this clone itself: As yet, its antigen is unknown.

Unmatched junction bases numbered 7, after V lost 1 base and J lost 4 bases. The V gene's germline CDR1 is SGHDT and CDR2 YYEEEE. This CDR3 has 15 amino acids. Sequencing was performed with immunoSEQ multiplex PCR; in TCRdb, only in-frame clones are kept and a portion is missing. The sample holds 40,000 or so clones, approximately 86% seen once. The chain carries TRBV5-6 and TRBJ2-7, with 8 positions matching TRBD2. Material: peripheral blood, obtained from a patient treated with radiotherapy plus ipilimumab. This clonotype was sampled from a human donor with non-small cell lung cancer whose response to radiotherapy plus ipilimumab could not be evaluated. In DNA form, the CDR3 reads TGTGCCAGCAGCTTGCAGTTAGCGGGATGGTACGAGCAGTACTTC. This translates into CASSLQLAGWYEQYF. Together with reference TRBV5-6 and TRBJ2-7, the CDR3 gives the full variable domain: DAGVTQSPTHLIKTRGQQVTLRCSPKSGHDTVSWYQQALGQGPQFIFQYYEEEERQRGNFPDRFSGHQFPNYSSELNVNALLLGDSALYLCASSLQLAGWYEQYFGPGTRLTVT.